This T cell receptor beta chain was identified in a study of cytomegalovirus exposure and HLA in healthy donors. The study's findings and limits: The study flagged around 150 TCR beta chains as cytomegalovirus-associated. In a later analysis, the majority of CMV-associated beta chains seemingly showed HLA restriction.

In regard to this clone: What it recognizes is unknown.

Vbeta (60) and Jbeta (13) primers were used in the PCR. The table came from immunoSEQ multiplex PCR; TCRdb's copy has only in-frame clones and leaves some out. The sample lists 150,000 to 200,000 clones; about 78% were seen once. V lost 3 bases, J lost 1 base, and 6 bases lay in between. The CDR3 runs to 14 residues. Germline lookup yields CDR1 LNHDA and CDR2 SQIVND (reference sequence). The V and J genes are TRBV19 and TRBJ2-2; D gene uncertain. This clonotype originated in a man aged 35-49 years in good health and CMV-seronegative. Sequencing used PBMCs. DNA of the CDR3: TGTGCCAGTAGTATTGAGGTGAACACCGGGGAGCTGTTTTTT. This codes for CASSIEVNTGELFF.